The clone carrying this T cell receptor (beta chain) has ten or more counts. The antigen remains undetermined. Exclusion of a patient resulted from uncontrolled infection, other autoimmune disease, pregnancy or lactation. Diagnostic assessment was based on clinical symptoms, serum thyroxine and TRAb, thyroid ultrasound and orbital computed tomography. These data belong to a study of T cells in Graves' hyperthyroidism and ophthalmopathy. Germline CDR1 is MGHDK and CDR2 is SYGVNS. There are 16 residues in the CDR3. V was trimmed by 4 bases and J by 9 bases, leaving 19 bases between them. It was RNA transcripts that yielded the amplified TCR beta CDR3 regions. A set of HTBI primers served as the primers for a first-round RT-PCR of the TCR CDR3. TCRdb re-called the multiplex PCR reads with MiXCR, one entry per CDR3 protein. The sample has 340,000 or so distinct CDR3 sequences; 16% are singletons. Whole-study findings and limits: The model's output predicted ophthalmopathy at a median of roughly seven months prior to onset.

The receptor's source is a man younger than 40 with Graves' hyperthyroidism. The sample consisted of blood. V is TRBV25-1 and J is TRBJ1-6, with a possible D match to TRBD1 (5 bases). CDR3 in DNA: TGTGCCAGCAGTGGCCGCTTTCTGGGGCACACTTCACCCCTCCACTTT. It is translated as CASSGRFLGHTSPLHF.